This T cell receptor (beta chain) was profiled in a study of radiation and T cells in renal cell carcinoma. Across the study: Nephrectomy followed 15 Gy stereotactic body radiation by 4 weeks. General study results and limits: From baseline, blood top tumor clonotypes peaked at 2 weeks post-radiation.

Time point in this sample: baseline pretreatment blood. Stated treatment: 15 Gy SBRT to primary tumor, nephrectomy 4 weeks later. Serial blood draws occurred at baseline and 2 and 4 weeks post-SBRT. With respect to this clone: Antigen specificity is unknown.

The CDR3 extends over 15 amino acids. Trimming stripped 0 bases from V and 4 bases from J, with 10 bases between. Germline values: CDR1 LGHNA, CDR2 YSLEER. Measured with immunoSEQ multiplex PCR; TCRdb has only the in-frame clones, and not every one. The sample consists of about 150,000 clones, about nine tenths of them appearing once. This sample comprised blood, obtained from a patient whose treatment included radiotherapy and nephrectomy. This chain connects TRBV4-3 to TRBJ1-5; unclear D gene. The sequence was collected from a woman in her 70s with renal cell carcinoma. CDR3: CASSQENGWNQPQHF. DNA for the CDR3: TGCGCCAGCAGCCAAGAAAATGGATGGAATCAGCCCCAGCATTTT.